The rows below give T cell receptor beta chains drawn from one sample of a study of cytomegalovirus exposure and HLA in healthy donors. Here immunoSEQ multiplex PCR was the method, and the copy in TCRdb shows in-frame clones only, minus some. This sample has under 150,000 clones, with about 87% found just once. Sequenced input: PBMCs. These receptors were collected from a man between 18 and 35 years old in good health and CMV-seropositive. Both conserved end residues are part of each CDR3. D genes are given only for firm matches. Where a row states a size, it is once, few, many or the class of an expanded clone; other rows omit it.

length,J,D,size,V,DNA,CDR3
14,TRBJ1-6,-,-,TRBV6-1,TGTGCCAGCAGGACCCCGGGACACCTATTCACCCTCCACTTT,CASRTPGHLFTLHF
15,TRBJ1-5,-,few,TRBV2,TGTGCCAGCAGTTTCCTGACAGGAGCGAATCAGCCCCAGCATTTT,CASSFLTGANQPQHF
16,TRBJ2-5,TRBD2,-,TRBV11-2,TGTGCCAGCACCTCAGGACTAGCGGCAAAGCAAGAGACCCAGTACTTC,CASTSGLAAKQETQYF
14,TRBJ2-3,-,once,TRBV7-2,TGTGCCAGCAGCTTAGGAGGTAACATAGATACGCAGTATTTT,CASSLGGNIDTQYF
14,TRBJ1-6,-,-,TRBV9,TGTGCCAGCAGTTTACAGGGCTATAATTCACCCCTCCACTTT,CASSLQGYNSPLHF
11,TRBJ2-2,-,-,TRBV27,TGTGCCAGCGGCTCAGGGTTGGAGCTGTTTTTT,CASGSGLELFF
13,TRBJ2-1,-,-,TRBV18,TGTGCCAGCTCGGACGACAGGGACTTTGGGCAGTTCTTC,CASSDDRDFGQFF
18,TRBJ2-6,-,-,TRBV5-1,TGCGCCAGCAGCTTGGGACAGGGACTTTTCTCTGGGGCCAACGTCCTGACTTTC,CASSLGQGLFSGANVLTF
12,TRBJ2-2,-,-,TRBV2,TGTGCCAGCATCAGGGAGGTGGGGGAGCTGTTTTTT,CASIREVGELFF
18,TRBJ2-3,TRBD1,-,TRBV5-1,TGCGCCAGCAGCCCGACAGGGTCACTAACCCCTAGCACAGATACGCAGTATTTT,CASSPTGSLTPSTDTQYF
19,TRBJ1-2,TRBD1,-,TRBV11-2,TGTGCCAGCAGCTTAGTAGCCCATTCGAGACAGGGACTCTTTTATGGCTACACCTTC,CASSLVAHSRQGLFYGYTF
14,TRBJ1-2,-,once,TRBV18,TGTGCCAGCTCACCACCTGCGGAGATTGATGGCTACACCTTC,CASSPPAEIDGYTF
15,TRBJ1-1,-,-,TRBV7-8,TGTGCCAGCAGCTTAGTGGATGGCAGGGACACTGAAGCTTTCTTT,CASSLVDGRDTEAFF
15,TRBJ2-3,-,-,TRBV7-3,TGTGCCAGCAGCTTGGCAGGGGCTAGCACAGATACGCAGTATTTT,CASSLAGASTDTQYF
12,TRBJ2-5,-,-,TRBV19,TGTGCCAGTAGTTTTAGGGGGGAGACCCAGTACTTC,CASSFRGETQYF
14,TRBJ1-2,TRBD1,-,TRBV6-1,TGTGCCAGCAGTGAAGTAGGGGGCAACTATGGCTACACCTTC,CASSEVGGNYGYTF
15,TRBJ1-2,-,-,TRBV6-1,TGTGCCAGCAGTGAAGGTTACAGGCCGTTCCGTGGCTACACCTTC,CASSEGYRPFRGYTF
13,TRBJ2-3,TRBD2,few,TRBV10-1,TGCGCCAGCAAAGCGGGGGGCACAGATACGCAGTATTTT,CASKAGGTDTQYF
13,TRBJ1-1,TRBD1,-,TRBV2,TGTGCCTCGTCCCCCATTCAGGGGGATGAAGCTTTCTTT,CASSPIQGDEAFF
13,TRBJ1-5,-,-,TRBV10-3,TGTGCCATCAGAACAGGGCTGGGACAGCCCCAGCATTTT,CAIRTGLGQPQHF
16,TRBJ1-1,TRBD1,-,TRBV2,TGTGCCAGCAGTGATACCGGGACAGGGTTGAACACTGAAGCTTTCTTT,CASSDTGTGLNTEAFF
14,TRBJ2-5,-,-,TRBV7-2,TGTGCCAGCAGTCCCCCAGGGGTTTTTGAGACCCAGTACTTC,CASSPPGVFETQYF
17,TRBJ1-1,-,once,TRBV27,TGTGCCAGCAGTTTACTGGGCCTTCCACAGGGTAGCACTGAAGCTTTCTTT,CASSLLGLPQGSTEAFF
18,TRBJ2-1,TRBD2,-,TRBV4-1,TGCGCCAGCAGCCAAGATCGGGAGCGGGAGGGCCTGGGCAATGAGCAGTTCTTC,CASSQDREREGLGNEQFF
15,TRBJ2-5,TRBD2,few,TRBV6-1,TGTGCCAGCACCCAACTAGCGGGGGGGGGAGAGACCCAGTACTTC,CASTQLAGGGETQYF
21,TRBJ2-1,TRBD2,-,TRBV4-2,TGTGCCAGCAGCCAAGAAGATGTAGCGGGAGGGCCAGGGGGTATCTACAATGAGCAGTTCTTC,CASSQEDVAGGPGGIYNEQFF
15,TRBJ1-1,TRBD1,-,TRBV29-1,TGCAGCCTCAATGGCCAGGGGGGTGGTGACACTGAAGCTTTCTTT,CSLNGQGGGDTEAFF
13,TRBJ2-7,-,-,TRBV5-1,TGCGCCAGCAAGGGGACACAAACCTACGAGCAGTACTTC,CASKGTQTYEQYF
15,TRBJ2-1,TRBD2,few,TRBV4-2,TGTGCCAGCAGCCAAGATGGACTAGCGGGGGTCGAGCAGTTCTTC,CASSQDGLAGVEQFF
14,TRBJ2-7,-,many,TRBV7-6,TGTGCCAGCAGTCCCGCGGACGGGGCCTACGAGCAGTACTTC,CASSPADGAYEQYF
14,TRBJ1-6,-,-,TRBV10-3,TGTGCCATCAGCTTCACAGGGATTAATTCACCCCTCCACTTT,CAISFTGINSPLHF
14,TRBJ1-2,TRBD1,-,TRBV5-4,TGTGCCAGCAGCGTGGACAGGGGACACTATGGCTACACCTTC,CASSVDRGHYGYTF
11,TRBJ2-7,-,few,TRBV30,TGTGCCTGGAGTGGTGGACTTGAGCAGTACTTC,CAWSGGLEQYF
13,TRBJ1-5,-,-,TRBV18,TGTGCCAGCTCAGGGGAGATAAATCAGCCCCAGCATTTT,CASSGEINQPQHF
17,TRBJ2-5,TRBD2,few,TRBV5-6,TGTGCCAGCAGCTTGGCGCGGAGCGGGAAGGATGGAGAGACCCAGTACTTC,CASSLARSGKDGETQYF
13,TRBJ1-2,-,-,TRBV6-1,TGTGCCAGCAGTGAGGTGGCGGGAGAAGGCTACACCTTC,CASSEVAGEGYTF
13,TRBJ2-7,-,-,TRBV10-3,TGTGCCATCAGCGGGAATGGAGACTACGAGCAGTACTTC,CAISGNGDYEQYF
15,TRBJ2-4,TRBD2,-,TRBV5-4,TGTGCCAGCAGCTTAAGGAAGCGGGATGGTAACATTCAGTACTTC,CASSLRKRDGNIQYF
15,TRBJ2-5,-,-,TRBV6-5,TGTGCCAGCAGTTATTTGTTGGGGGGTTCGGAGACCCAGTACTTC,CASSYLLGGSETQYF
16,TRBJ2-7,-,-,TRBV2,TGTGCCAGCAGTGATGGTTTGGACAGAACCTCCTACGAGCAGTACTTC,CASSDGLDRTSYEQYF
13,TRBJ1-5,-,-,TRBV2,TGTGCCAGCAGTTGGAGCGGCAATCAGCCCCAGCATTTT,CASSWSGNQPQHF
15,TRBJ1-4,TRBD1,once,TRBV19,TGTGCCAGTAGTATCTCGGGACAGGGAGGTGAAAAACTGTTTTTT,CASSISGQGGEKLFF
15,TRBJ1-6,TRBD1,few,TRBV6-5,TGTGCCAGCGGGTTACCGGGACAGGGGAATTCACCCCTCCACTTT,CASGLPGQGNSPLHF
15,TRBJ2-7,-,-,TRBV2,TGTGCCAGCAGTCTGGTTAACTTCAAAAGCTACGAGCAGTACTTC,CASSLVNFKSYEQYF
13,TRBJ1-1,-,-,TRBV27,TGTGCCAGCAAACATCAAGGGGTTGATGAAGCTTTCTTT,CASKHQGVDEAFF
13,TRBJ1-4,-,-,TRBV2,TGTGCCAGCAGAACAGGGATTGTTGAAAAACTGTTTTTT,CASRTGIVEKLFF
15,TRBJ2-7,-,few,TRBV5-6,TGTGCCAGCAGCGCTCCCCACCCCGGGTACCGCGAGCAGTACTTC,CASSAPHPGYREQYF